These 9 T cell receptor beta chains originate from one sample sequenced in a study of radiation and T cells in renal cell carcinoma. The assay was immunoSEQ multiplex PCR, and TCRdb's table has in-frame clones only and misses some. The repertoire holds some 95,000 clones, with 86% as singletons. Described time point: baseline pretreatment blood. The sample's treatment: 15 Gy SBRT to primary tumor, nephrectomy 4 weeks later. Sample: blood, taken from a patient whose treatment included radiotherapy and nephrectomy. These receptors all stem from a man aged 45-65 years with renal cell carcinoma.

This sequence joins TRBV19 and TRBJ2-2; 9 bases fit TRBD1. CDR3 size: 14 residues. With 5 bases clipped from V and 4 bases from J, the junction kept 2 bases outside the gene matches. Germline V gives CDR1 LNHDA, CDR2 SQIVND (reference sequence). DNA of the CDR3: TGTGCCAGTAGTGTGACAGGGGGCACCGGGGAGCTGTTTTTT. Encoded protein: CASSVTGGTGELFF. Full variable domain (rest looked up from reference TRBV19 and TRBJ2-2): DGGITQSPKYLFRKEGQNVTLSCEQNLNHDAMYWYRQDPGQGLRLIYYSQIVNDFQKGDIAEGYSVSREKKESFPLTVTSAQKNPTAFYLCASSVTGGTGELFFGEGSRLTVL.

The DNA for the CDR3 is TGTGCCAGCAGCTTTGTCAGACAAGAGACCCAGTACTTC. It codes for CASSFVRQETQYF. V usage is TRBV11-1 and J usage is TRBJ2-5; D gene unclear. V lost 3 bases to trimming and J lost 2 bases, with 7 bases between them. The CDR3 has 13 residues. Germline V gene lookup returns CDR1 SGHAT and CDR2 FQDESV (reference sequence).

The chain uses TRBV6-1 and TRBJ2-2; 9 bases map to TRBD2. The CDR3 spans 15 residues. CDR1 MNHNS and CDR2 SASEGT come from the germline V gene. V lost 7 bases, J lost 4 bases, and 7 bases stayed unmatched. CDR3 nucleotides: TGTGCCAGCAAAGGGCGGGAGGGCCGCACCGGGGAGCTGTTTTTT. The encoded protein is CASKGREGRTGELFF.

Worth noting for this clone: The germline gene is not matched at one end of the junction; a read error may be the cause. The rearrangement uses TRBV7-7 and TRBJ2-5; 15 nucleotides line up with TRBD2. In germline, CDR1 is SSHAT, CDR2 FNYEAQ (reference sequence). The CDR3 totals 17 residues. This CDR3 is CASSLLGLAGGGETQYF. CDR3 bases: TGTGCTAGCAGCTTACTGGGACTAGCGGGAGGAGGAGAGACCCAGTACTTC.

This clone came up a few times. V usage is TRBV30 and J usage is TRBJ2-1; TRBD2 might be the D (5 bases). CDR1 is GTSNPN, CDR2 SVGIG, per germline (reference sequence). This CDR3 contains 11 residues. CDR3 nucleotides: TGTCGGGGAGACTCCTACAATGAGCAGTTCTTC. This translates into CRGDSYNEQFF.

The rearrangement links TRBV5-6 to TRBJ1-4; the D gene is possibly TRBD1 (5 bases). The V gene lost 2 bases and the J gene lost 5 bases, with 10 bases spanning the gap. Germline values: CDR1 SGHDT, CDR2 YYEEEE. CDR3 length: 14 amino acids. The CDR3 spells CASSFRDRNEKLFF. The CDR3 nucleotides are TGTGCCAGCAGCTTCCGGGACCGGAATGAAAAACTGTTTTTT.

The CDR3 DNA reads as TGTGCCAGCATCCAGGGAGAGGGGGATTCACCCCTCCACTTT. As protein: CASIQGEGDSPLHF. The chain combines TRBV2 with TRBJ1-6; D might be TRBD1 (6 bases). Trimming cost V 7 bases and J 8 bases, with 15 bases left between them. Germline CDR1 is SNHLY and CDR2 is FYNNEI. The CDR3 sequence is 14 residues long.

The gene calls are TRBV2 and TRBJ1-3, with TRBD1 as a possible D gene (5 bases). V was shortened by 3 bases and J by 2 bases, with 11 bases between the two germline ends. Germline CDR1 is SNHLY and CDR2 is FYNNEI. The CDR3 is 15 residues long. This chain's CDR3 is CASSEGQSAGNTIYF. In nucleotides, the CDR3 is TGTGCCAGCAGTGAGGGGCAGTCAGCTGGAAACACCATATATTTT.

The rearrangement links TRBV5-4 to TRBJ2-7; TRBD1 aligns across 8 bases. Germline V gene lookup returns CDR1 SGHNT and CDR2 YYREEE (reference sequence). The CDR3 covers 15 residues. V lost 4 bases, J lost 2 bases, and 8 bases stayed unmatched. CDR3 DNA sequence: TGTGCCAGCAGCAGTCCGGGACAGGCCACCTACGAGCAGTACTTC. This encodes CASSSPGQATYEQYF.